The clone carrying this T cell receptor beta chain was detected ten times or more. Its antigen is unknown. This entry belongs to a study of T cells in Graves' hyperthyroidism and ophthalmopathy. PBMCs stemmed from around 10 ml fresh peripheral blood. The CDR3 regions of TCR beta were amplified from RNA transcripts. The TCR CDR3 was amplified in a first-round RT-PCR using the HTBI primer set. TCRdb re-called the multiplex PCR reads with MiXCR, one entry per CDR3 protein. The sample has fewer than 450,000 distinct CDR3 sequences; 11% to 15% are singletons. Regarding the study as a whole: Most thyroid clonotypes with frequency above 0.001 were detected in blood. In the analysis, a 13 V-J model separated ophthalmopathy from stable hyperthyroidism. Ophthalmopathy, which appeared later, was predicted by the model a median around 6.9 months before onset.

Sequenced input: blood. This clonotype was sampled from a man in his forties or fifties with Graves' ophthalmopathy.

In DNA, the CDR3 is TGCAGCGTTAGGGTGGGTAGGGACACTGAAGCTTTCTTT. Translating it yields CSVRVGRDTEAFF. J is TRBJ1-1 and V is TRBV29-1; the D is unclear. Germline assignment: CDR1 SQVTM and CDR2 ANQGSEA. Trimming removed 5 bases at V and 3 bases at J, with 13 bases between. The CDR3 loop spans 13 amino acids.